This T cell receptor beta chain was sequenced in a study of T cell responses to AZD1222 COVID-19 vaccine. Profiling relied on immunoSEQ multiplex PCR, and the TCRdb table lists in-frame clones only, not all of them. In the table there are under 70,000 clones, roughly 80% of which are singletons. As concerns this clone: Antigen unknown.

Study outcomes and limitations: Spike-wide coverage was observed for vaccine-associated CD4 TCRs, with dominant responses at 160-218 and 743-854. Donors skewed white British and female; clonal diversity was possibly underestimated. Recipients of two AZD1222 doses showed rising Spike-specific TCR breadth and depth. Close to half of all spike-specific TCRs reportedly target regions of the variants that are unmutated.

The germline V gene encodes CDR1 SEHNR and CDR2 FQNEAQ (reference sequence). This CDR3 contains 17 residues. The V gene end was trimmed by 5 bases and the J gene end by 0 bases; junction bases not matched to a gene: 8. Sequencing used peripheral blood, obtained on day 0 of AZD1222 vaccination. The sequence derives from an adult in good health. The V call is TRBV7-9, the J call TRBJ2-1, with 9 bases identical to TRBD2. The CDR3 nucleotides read TGTGCCAGCAGCCAACGGACTAGCGTTAGCTCCTACAATGAGCAGTTCTTC. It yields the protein CASSQRTSVSSYNEQFF.